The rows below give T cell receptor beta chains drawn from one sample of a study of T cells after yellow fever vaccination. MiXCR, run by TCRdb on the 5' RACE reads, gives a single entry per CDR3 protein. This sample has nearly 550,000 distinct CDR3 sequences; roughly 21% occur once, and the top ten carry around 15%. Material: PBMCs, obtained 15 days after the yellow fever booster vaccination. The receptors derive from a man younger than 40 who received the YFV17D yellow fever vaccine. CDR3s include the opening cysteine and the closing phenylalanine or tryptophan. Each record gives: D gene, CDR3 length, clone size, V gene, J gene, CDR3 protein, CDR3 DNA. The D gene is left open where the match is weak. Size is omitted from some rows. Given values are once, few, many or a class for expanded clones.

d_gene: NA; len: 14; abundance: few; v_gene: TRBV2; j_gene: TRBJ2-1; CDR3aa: CASSDASSYNEQFF; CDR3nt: TGTGCCAGCAGTGATGCTAGCTCCTACAATGAGCAGTTCTTC
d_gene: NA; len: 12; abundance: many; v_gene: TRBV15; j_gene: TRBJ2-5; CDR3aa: CATSRVGETQYF; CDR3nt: TGTGCCACCAGCAGAGTCGGAGAGACCCAGTACTTC
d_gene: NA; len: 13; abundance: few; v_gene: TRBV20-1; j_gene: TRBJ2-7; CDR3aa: CSASNGGSYEQYF; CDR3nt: TGCAGTGCTAGTAATGGGGGTTCCTACGAGCAGTACTTC
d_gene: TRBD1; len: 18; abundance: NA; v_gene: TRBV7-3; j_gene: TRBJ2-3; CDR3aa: CASSLLGQGARGTDTQYF; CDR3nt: TGTGCCAGCAGCTTACTTGGACAGGGGGCAAGGGGCACAGATACGCAGTATTTT
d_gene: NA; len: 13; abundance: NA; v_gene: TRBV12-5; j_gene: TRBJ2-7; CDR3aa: CASALSGAYEQYF; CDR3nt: TGTGCTAGTGCCCTTAGCGGCGCCTACGAGCAGTACTTC
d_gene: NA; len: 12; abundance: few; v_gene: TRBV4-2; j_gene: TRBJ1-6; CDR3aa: CASSQGGSPLHF; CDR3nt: TGTGCCAGCAGCCAAGGAGGTTCACCCCTCCACTTT
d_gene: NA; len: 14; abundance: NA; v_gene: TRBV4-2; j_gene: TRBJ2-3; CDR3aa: CASSQEASTDTQYF; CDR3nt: TGTGCCAGCAGCCAAGAGGCCAGCACAGATACGCAGTATTTT
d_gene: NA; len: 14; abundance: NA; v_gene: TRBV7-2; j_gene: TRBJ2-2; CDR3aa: CASSRDIATGELFF; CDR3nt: TGTGCCAGCAGCCGGGACATCGCCACCGGGGAGCTGTTTTTT
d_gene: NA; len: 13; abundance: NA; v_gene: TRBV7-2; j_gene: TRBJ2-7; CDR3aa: CASSPFGKNEQYF; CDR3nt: TGTGCCAGCAGCCCTTTTGGGAAGAACGAGCAGTACTTC
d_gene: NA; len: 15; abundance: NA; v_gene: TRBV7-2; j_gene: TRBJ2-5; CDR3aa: CASSLAAAGWETQYF; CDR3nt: TGTGCCAGCAGCTTAGCCGCGGCGGGTTGGGAGACCCAGTACTTC
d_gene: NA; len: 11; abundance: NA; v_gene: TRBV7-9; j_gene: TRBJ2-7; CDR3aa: CASTNEYEQYF; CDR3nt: TGTGCCAGCACCAACGAGTACGAGCAGTACTTC
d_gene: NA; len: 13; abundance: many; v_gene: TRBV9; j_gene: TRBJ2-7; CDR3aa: CASSVAPRYEQYF; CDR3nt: TGTGCCAGCAGCGTAGCTCCGAGGTACGAGCAGTACTTC
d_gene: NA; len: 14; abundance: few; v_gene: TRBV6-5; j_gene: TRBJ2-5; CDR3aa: CASSYLAGQETQYF; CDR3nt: TGTGCCAGCAGTTATTTGGCGGGACAAGAGACCCAGTACTTC
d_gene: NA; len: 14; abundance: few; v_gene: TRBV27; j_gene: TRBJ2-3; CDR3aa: CASSLDYATDTQYF; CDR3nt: TGTGCCAGCAGTTTAGATTACGCCACAGATACGCAGTATTTT
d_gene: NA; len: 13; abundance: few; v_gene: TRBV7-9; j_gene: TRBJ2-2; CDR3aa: CASTPGLSGELFF; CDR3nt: TGTGCCAGCACCCCCGGGCTCTCCGGGGAGCTGTTTTTT
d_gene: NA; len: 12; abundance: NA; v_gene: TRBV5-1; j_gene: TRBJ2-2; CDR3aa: CASSVTGGELFF; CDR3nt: TGCGCCAGCAGCGTCACCGGGGGGGAGCTGTTTTTT
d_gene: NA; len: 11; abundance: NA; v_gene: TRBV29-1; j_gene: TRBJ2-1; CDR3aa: CSVRDYNEQFF; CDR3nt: TGCAGCGTCCGGGACTACAATGAGCAGTTCTTC
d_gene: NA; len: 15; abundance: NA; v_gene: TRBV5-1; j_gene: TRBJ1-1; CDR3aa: CASSLEAGRGTEAFF; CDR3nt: TGCGCCAGCAGCTTGGAGGCGGGTCGGGGCACTGAAGCTTTCTTT
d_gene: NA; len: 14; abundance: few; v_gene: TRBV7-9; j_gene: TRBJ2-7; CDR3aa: CASSDLGGNYEQYF; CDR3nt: TGTGCCAGCAGCGATTTGGGCGGCAACTACGAGCAGTACTTC
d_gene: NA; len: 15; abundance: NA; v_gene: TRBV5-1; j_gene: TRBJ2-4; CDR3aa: CASSLGPGGLNIQYF; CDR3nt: TGCGCCAGCAGCTTGGGGCCGGGCGGGTTAAACATTCAGTACTTC
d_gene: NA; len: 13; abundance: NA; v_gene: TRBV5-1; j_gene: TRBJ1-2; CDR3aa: CASKSTGTYGYTF; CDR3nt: TGCGCCAGCAAGAGTACAGGCACCTATGGCTACACCTTC
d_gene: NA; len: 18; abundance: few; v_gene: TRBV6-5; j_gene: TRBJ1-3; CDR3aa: CASSYSSFVWNSGNTIYF; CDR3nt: TGTGCCAGCAGTTACTCGAGCTTCGTTTGGAACTCTGGAAACACCATATATTTT
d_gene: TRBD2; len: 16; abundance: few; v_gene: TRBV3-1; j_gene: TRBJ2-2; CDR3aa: CASSQLASGSIGELFF; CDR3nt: TGTGCCAGCAGCCAACTCGCTAGCGGGAGTATCGGGGAGCTGTTTTTT
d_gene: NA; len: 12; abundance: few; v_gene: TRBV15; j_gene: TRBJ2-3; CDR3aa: CATSRDRGTQYF; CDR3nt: TGTGCCACCAGCAGAGATCGGGGTACGCAGTATTTT
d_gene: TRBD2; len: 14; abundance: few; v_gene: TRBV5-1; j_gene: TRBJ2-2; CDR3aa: CASSLALAGRELFF; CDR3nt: TGCGCCAGCAGCTTGGCACTAGCGGGGCGGGAGCTGTTTTTT
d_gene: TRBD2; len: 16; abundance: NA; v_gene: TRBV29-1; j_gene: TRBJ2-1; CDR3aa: CSVVSLAGISYNEQFF; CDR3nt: TGCAGCGTTGTGAGTCTAGCGGGAATCTCCTACAATGAGCAGTTCTTC
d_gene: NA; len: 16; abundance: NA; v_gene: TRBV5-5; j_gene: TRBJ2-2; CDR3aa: CAISPGRQGGTGELFF; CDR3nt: TGTGCCATCAGCCCTGGGAGGCAGGGCGGCACCGGGGAGCTGTTTTTT
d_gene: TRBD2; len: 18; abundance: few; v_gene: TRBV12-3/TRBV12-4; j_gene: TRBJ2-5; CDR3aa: CASRGLAGGVYNKETQYF; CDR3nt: TGTGCCAGCAGGGGACTAGCGGGAGGCGTATACAATAAAGAGACCCAGTACTTC
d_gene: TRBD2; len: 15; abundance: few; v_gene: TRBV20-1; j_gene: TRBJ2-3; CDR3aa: CSASGWRENTDTQYF; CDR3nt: TGCAGTGCTAGTGGTTGGCGGGAGAACACAGATACGCAGTATTTT
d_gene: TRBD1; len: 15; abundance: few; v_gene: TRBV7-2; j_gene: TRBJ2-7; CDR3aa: CASSARQGGEYEQYF; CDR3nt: TGTGCCAGCAGCGCCCGACAGGGGGGCGAGTACGAGCAGTACTTC
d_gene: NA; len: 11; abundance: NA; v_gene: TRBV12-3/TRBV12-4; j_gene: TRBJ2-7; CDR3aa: CASSPGGGQYF; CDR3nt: TGTGCCAGCAGTCCTGGAGGGGGGCAGTACTTC
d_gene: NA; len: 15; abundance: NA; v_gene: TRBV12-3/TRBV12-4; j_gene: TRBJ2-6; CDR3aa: CASRNRVSGANVLTF; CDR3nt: TGTGCCAGCAGGAACAGGGTGTCTGGGGCCAACGTCCTGACTTTC
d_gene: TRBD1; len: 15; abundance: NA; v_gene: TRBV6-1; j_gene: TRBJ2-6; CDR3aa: CASRTGGSGANVLTF; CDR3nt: TGTGCCAGCAGGACAGGGGGCTCAGGGGCCAACGTCCTGACTTTC
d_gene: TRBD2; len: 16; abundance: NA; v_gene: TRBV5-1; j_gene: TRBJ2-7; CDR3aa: CASSSQTSGYFYEQYF; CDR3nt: TGCGCCAGCAGCTCCCAGACTAGCGGGTATTTCTACGAGCAGTACTTC
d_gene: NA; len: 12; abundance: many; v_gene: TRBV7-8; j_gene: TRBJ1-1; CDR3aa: CASSFGRTEAFF; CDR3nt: TGTGCCAGCAGCTTCGGACGGACTGAAGCTTTCTTT
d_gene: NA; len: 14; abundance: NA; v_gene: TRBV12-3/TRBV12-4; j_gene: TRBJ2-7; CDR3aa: CASSSLGGVDEQYF; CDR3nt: TGTGCCAGCTCGTCATTAGGGGGAGTCGACGAGCAGTACTTC
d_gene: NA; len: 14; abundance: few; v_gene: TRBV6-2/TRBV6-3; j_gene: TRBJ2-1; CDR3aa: CASRFIPGRDEQFF; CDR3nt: TGTGCCAGCAGATTTATTCCCGGACGGGATGAGCAGTTCTTC
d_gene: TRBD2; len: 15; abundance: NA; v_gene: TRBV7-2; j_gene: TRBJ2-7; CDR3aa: CASSGGGTSLYEQYF; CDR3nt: TGTGCCAGCAGCGGGGGCGGGACTAGTCTCTACGAGCAGTACTTC
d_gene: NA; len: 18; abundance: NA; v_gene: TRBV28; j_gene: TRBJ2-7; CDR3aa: CASIQSFGSREASYEQYF; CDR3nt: TGTGCCAGCATCCAATCTTTTGGATCGAGAGAAGCTAGCTACGAGCAGTACTTC
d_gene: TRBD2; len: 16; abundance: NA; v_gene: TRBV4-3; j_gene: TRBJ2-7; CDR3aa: CASSQKTSGSSYEQYF; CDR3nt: TGCGCCAGCAGCCAAAAGACTAGCGGGAGCTCCTACGAGCAGTACTTC
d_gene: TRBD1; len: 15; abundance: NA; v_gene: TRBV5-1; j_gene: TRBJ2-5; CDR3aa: CASSSGIGGIETQYF; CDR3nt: TGCGCCAGCAGCTCCGGAATAGGGGGCATCGAGACCCAGTACTTC
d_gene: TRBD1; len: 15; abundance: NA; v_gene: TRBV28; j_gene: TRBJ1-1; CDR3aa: CASRSGGAGLVEAFF; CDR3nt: TGTGCCAGCAGATCAGGGGGCGCTGGTCTGGTTGAAGCTTTCTTT
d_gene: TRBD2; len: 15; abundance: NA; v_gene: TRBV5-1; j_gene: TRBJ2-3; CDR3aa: CASSFGGREADTQYF; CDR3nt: TGCGCCAGCAGCTTTGGCGGGAGAGAGGCCGATACGCAGTATTTT
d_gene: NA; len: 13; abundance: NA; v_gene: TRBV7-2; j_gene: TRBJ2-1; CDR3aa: CASSPSVLDEQFF; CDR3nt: TGTGCCAGCAGCCCCTCTGTTCTGGATGAGCAGTTCTTC
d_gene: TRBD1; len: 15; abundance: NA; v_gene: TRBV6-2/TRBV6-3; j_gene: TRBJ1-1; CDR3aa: CASSPRDRKNTEAFF; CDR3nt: TGTGCCAGCAGTCCCCGGGACAGAAAGAACACTGAAGCTTTCTTT
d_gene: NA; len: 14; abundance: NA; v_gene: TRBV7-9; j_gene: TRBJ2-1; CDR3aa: CASSPDWAYNEQFF; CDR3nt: TGTGCCAGCAGCCCGGACTGGGCCTACAATGAGCAGTTCTTC
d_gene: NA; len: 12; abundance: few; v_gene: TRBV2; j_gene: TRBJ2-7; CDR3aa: CAASYVEYEQYF; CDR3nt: TGTGCCGCCTCCTACGTCGAGTACGAGCAGTACTTC
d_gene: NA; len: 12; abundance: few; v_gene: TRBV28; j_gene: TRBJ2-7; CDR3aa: CASGRGLGEQYF; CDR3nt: TGTGCCAGCGGTAGGGGACTGGGAGAGCAGTACTTC
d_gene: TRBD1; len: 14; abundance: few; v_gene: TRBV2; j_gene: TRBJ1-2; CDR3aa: CASTKSGTGYGYTF; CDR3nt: TGTGCCAGCACGAAGTCCGGGACAGGTTATGGCTACACCTTC
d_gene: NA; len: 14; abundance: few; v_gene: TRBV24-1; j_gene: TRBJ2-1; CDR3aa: CATSDFGTFNEQFF; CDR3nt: TGTGCCACCAGTGATTTTGGGACTTTCAATGAGCAGTTCTTC
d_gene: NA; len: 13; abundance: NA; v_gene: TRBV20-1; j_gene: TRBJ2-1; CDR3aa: CSARDDPVEEQFF; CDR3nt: TGCAGTGCTAGAGATGACCCCGTCGAAGAGCAGTTCTTC
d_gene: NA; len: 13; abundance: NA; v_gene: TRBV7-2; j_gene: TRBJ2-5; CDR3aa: CASSRGRYETQYF; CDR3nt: TGTGCCAGCAGCCGAGGACGGTATGAGACCCAGTACTTC
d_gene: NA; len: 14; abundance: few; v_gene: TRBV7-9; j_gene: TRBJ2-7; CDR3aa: CASSLGQSHYEQYF; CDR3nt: TGTGCCAGCAGCTTAGGGCAGTCCCACTACGAGCAGTACTTC
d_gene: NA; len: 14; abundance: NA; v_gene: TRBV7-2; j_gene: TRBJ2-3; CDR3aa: CASSLRLPRDTQYF; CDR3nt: TGTGCCAGCAGCTTACGTCTTCCTCGCGATACGCAGTATTTT
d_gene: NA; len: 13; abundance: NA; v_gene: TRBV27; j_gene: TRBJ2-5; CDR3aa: CASSLRAVGGQYF; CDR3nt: TGTGCCAGCAGTTTAAGGGCCGTCGGGGGCCAGTACTTC
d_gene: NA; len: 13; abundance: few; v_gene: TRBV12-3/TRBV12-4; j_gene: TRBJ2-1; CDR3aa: CASSMVGSNEQFF; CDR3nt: TGTGCCAGCAGCATGGTGGGTAGCAATGAGCAGTTCTTC
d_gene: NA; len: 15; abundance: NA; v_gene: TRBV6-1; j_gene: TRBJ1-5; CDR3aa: CASTVDGVSNQPQHF; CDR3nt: TGTGCCAGCACCGTCGACGGAGTAAGCAATCAGCCCCAGCATTTT
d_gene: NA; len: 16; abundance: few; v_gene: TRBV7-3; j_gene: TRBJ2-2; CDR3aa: CASSSHPSSNTGELFF; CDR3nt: TGTGCCAGCAGCTCCCACCCTAGTTCCAACACCGGGGAGCTGTTTTTT